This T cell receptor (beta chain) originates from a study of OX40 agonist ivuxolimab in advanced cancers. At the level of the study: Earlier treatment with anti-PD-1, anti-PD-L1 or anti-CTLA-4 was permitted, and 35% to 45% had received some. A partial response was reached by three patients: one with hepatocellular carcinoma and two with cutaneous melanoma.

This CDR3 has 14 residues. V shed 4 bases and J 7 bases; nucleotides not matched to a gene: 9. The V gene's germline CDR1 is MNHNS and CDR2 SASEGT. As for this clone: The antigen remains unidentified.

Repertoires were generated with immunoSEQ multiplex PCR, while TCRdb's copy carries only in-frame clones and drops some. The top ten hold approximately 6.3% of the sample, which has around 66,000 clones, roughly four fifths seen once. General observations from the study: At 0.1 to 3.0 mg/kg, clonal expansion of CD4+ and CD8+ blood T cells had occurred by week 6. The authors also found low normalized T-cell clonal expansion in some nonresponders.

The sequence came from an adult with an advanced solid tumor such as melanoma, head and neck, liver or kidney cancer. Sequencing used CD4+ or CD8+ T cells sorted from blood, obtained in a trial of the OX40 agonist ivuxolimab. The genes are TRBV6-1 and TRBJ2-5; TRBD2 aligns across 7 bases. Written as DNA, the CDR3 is TGTGCCAGCAGTGTCGGGAACCCGGGAGGGACCCAGTACTTC. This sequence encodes CASSVGNPGGTQYF.